This TCR beta chain is drawn from a study of CD8+ T cells in alopecia areata. About the research overall: Administration of oral tofacitinib to treated patients was at 5 to 10 mg twice daily.

CDR1 is GTSNPN and CDR2 is SVGIG in the germline V gene (reference sequence). Trimming pared 4 bases from V and 3 bases from J, leaving 12 bases between. There are 13 residues in the CDR3. Investigators isolated RNA and reverse transcribed it into cDNA to act as the sequencing template. Repertoires were generated with immunoSEQ multiplex PCR, while TCRdb's copy carries only in-frame clones and drops some. Of about 98,000 clones listed, roughly two fifths are singletons. The chain is built from TRBV30 and TRBJ1-1; D not certain. Sequences were obtained from CD4+ T cells sorted from blood. This TCR was sampled from a human donor with alopecia areata. CDR3 loop: CAWKFKRDTEAFF. Here the CDR3 DNA reads TGTGCCTGGAAGTTCAAGAGGGACACTGAAGCTTTCTTT.